This T cell receptor beta chain stems from a study of Tregs in tolerant kidney transplant recipients (dated by TCRdb to between 2017 and 2020). In terms of the full investigation: Transplants used related donors with nonmyeloablative bone marrow transplantation; mixed chimerism was transient in the human trials. The study used TCRbeta sequencing to identify donor-specific regulatory T cells before combined kidney and bone marrow transplantation, then tracked those cells after transplant. Results the study describes overall, beyond this receptor: The study was limited by small patient numbers, and the findings need validation in larger populations and under other immunosuppression protocols. In tolerant patients, donor-specific Tregs expanded more than Tregs overall, which suggests antigen-driven rather than nonspecific expansion. Expanding Tregs with activated donor B cells appeared to identify the most biologically relevant and donor-specific TCRbeta repertoire. For some patients, the PCR primers changed as time went on, which meant samples from those patients could not be compared with one another at the nucleotide level. Biological reproducibility was not examined directly, but technical replication error appeared to be minimal.

Worth noting for this clone: Its recognized antigen is unknown. The read ends 3 residues shy of where the CDR3 ends; the end is completed using the germline J gene.

The meaning of the sample's time point label: blood sample drawn before combined kidney and bone marrow transplant. Thawed PBMCs were FACS-sorted into unstimulated Tregs (CD4+CD25+CD127-), CD4+ non-Tregs (CD4+CD25-), CD4 cells and CD8 cells. A few combined kidney and bone marrow transplant recipients from the ITN036ST trial were included as patients, and samples were available only from these trial subjects. Healthy control blood was processed to PBMCs by Ficoll density gradient and cryopreserved, and patient PBMCs were collected before and after transplant. For TCRbeta CDR3 sequencing, genomic DNA was extracted from sorted cells using the QIAGEN DNeasy Blood and Tissue Kit. High-throughput TCRbeta CDR3 sequencing, which included PCR amplification with bias correction and internal controls, was done commercially through immunoSEQ. The study's own analysis went as follows. A unique productive TCRbeta sequence was defined by the CDR3 nucleotide sequence when primers matched, and otherwise by the CDR3 amino acid sequence together with the Vbeta and Jbeta genes. To correct for sorting error, sequences found in more than one sorted population at a frequency ratio of 2:1 or less were discarded, and the remaining shared sequences were assigned to the population with the higher frequency. A sequence counted as donor-reactive if, in CFSE-low cells, the sequence had a frequency of at least 0.01% and was expanded at least 5-fold compared with unstimulated cells. Jensen-Shannon divergence, calculated on the top 100 TCRbeta sequences ranked by frequency, was used to quantify repertoire divergence. When a sample had multiple sequencing runs, each run was corrected for sorting error separately and the runs were then pooled. TCRdb holds this immuneACCESS table with in-frame rearrangements only. Some clones are missing; in checked studies, unresolved V genes explain under half, and the rest has no known cause. D and trimming come from the DNA, and the V and J calls and clone size come from that table. The table for this sample lists 50,000 or so clones. About 0.76% of the sample is in the top ten clones.

The germline V gene (reference sequence) supplies CDR1 LNHDA and CDR2 SQIVND. Measured from the cysteine to the phenylalanine, the CDR3 is 18 residues long. Only the CDR3 bases that were read are kept: 45 of them, in frame from base 1. The V and J ends are trimmed by 9 bases and 4 bases, leaving 28 bases between them. The clonotype was recovered from a human donor who received a combined kidney and bone marrow transplant. This specimen was CD4+ T cells from blood, taken before the transplant. The V and J segments used are TRBV19 and TRBJ2-1; matching of 6 bases hints at TRBD1 as the D gene. The CDR3 bases that were read are TGTGCCAGCACCACAGGGCGCGCAGTGGCGGGCAATTACAATGAG. It translates as CASTTGRAVAGNYNE. In full, the CDR3 reads CASTTGRAVAGNYNEQFF. Where the CDR3 stops, the reference TRBV19 and TRBJ2-1 genes take over; the full variable domain is DGGITQSPKYLFRKEGQNVTLSCEQNLNHDAMYWYRQDPGQGLRLIYYSQIVNDFQKGDIAEGYSVSREKKESFPLTVTSAQKNPTAFYLCASTTGRAVAGNYNEQFFGPGTRLTVL.